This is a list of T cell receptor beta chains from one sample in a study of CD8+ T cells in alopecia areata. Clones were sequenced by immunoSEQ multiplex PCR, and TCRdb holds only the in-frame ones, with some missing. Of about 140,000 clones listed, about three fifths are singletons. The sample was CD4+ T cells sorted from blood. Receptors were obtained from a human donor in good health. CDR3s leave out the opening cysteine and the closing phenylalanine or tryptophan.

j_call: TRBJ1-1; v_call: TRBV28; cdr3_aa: ASRLRTVALNTEAF
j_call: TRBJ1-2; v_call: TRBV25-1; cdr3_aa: ASSESLGYT
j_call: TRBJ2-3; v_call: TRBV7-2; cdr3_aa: ASSPRRASDTQY
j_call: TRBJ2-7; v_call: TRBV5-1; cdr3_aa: ASSGSSGREQY
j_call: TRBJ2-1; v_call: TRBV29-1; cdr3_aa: SAPRGLAGGIQDEQF
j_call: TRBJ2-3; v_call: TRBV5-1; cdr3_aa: ASSRQGRLTDTQY
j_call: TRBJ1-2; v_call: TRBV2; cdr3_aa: ASSETVTPIGGYT
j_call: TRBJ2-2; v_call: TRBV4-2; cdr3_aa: ASSQDSTSGRRNTGELF
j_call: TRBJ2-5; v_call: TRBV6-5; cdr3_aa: ASMLAGQQETQY
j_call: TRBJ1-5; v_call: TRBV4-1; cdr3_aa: ASSLGEVGQPQH
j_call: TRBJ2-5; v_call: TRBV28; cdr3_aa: ASRHRDGFITQY
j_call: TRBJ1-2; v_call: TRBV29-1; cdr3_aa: SVPQDSSNYGYT
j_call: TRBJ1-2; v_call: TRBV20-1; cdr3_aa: SAATGGL
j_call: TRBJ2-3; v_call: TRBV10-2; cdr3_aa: ASRGSGTGVTDTQY
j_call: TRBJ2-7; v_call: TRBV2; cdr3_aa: ASSEHRLEVVEQY
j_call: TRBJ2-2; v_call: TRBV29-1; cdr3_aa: SVAGTTNTGELF
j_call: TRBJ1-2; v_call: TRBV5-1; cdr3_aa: ASGQGVYGYT
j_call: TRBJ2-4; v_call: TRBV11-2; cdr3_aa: ASSLGLAGRNIQY
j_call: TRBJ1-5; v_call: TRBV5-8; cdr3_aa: ASSFLISQNQPQH